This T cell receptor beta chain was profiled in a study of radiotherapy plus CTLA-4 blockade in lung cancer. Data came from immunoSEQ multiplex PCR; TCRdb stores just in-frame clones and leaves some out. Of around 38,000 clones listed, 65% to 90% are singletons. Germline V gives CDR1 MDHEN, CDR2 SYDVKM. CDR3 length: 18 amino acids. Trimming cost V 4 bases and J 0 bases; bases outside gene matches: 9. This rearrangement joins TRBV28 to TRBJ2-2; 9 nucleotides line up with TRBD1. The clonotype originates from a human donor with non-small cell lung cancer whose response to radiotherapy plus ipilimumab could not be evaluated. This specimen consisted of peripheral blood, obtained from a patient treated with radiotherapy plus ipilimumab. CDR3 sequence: CASSSVPGQGANTGELFF. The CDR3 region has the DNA TGTGCCAGCAGTTCCGTCCCGGGACAGGGAGCGAACACCGGGGAGCTGTTTTTT. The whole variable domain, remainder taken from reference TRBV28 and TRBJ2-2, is DVKVTQSSRYLVKRTGEKVFLECVQDMDHENMFWYRQDPGLGLRLIYFSYDVKMKEKGDIPEGYSVSREKKERFSLILESASTNQTSMYLCASSSVPGQGANTGELFFGEGSRLTVL.